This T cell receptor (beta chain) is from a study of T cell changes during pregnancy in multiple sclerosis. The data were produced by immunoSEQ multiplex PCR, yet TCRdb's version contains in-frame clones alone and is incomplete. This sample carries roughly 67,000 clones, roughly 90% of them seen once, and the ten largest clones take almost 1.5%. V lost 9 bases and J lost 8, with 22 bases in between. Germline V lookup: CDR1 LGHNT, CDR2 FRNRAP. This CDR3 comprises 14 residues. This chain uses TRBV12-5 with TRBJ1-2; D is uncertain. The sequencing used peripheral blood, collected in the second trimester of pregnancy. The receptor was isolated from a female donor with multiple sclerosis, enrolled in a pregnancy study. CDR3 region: CASWNPTRGGGYTF. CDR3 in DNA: TGTGCTAGCTGGAACCCTACACGGGGTGGGGGCTACACCTTC.